This passage covers 26 T cell receptor beta chains from one sample sequenced in a study of OX40 agonist ivuxolimab in advanced cancers. Clones were read by immunoSEQ multiplex PCR, and TCRdb kept only the in-frame ones, dropping some. The sample has some 97,000 clones; about nine tenths are singletons. The specimen was CD4+ or CD8+ T cells sorted from blood, collected in a trial of the OX40 agonist ivuxolimab. All receptors derive from an adult with an advanced solid tumor such as melanoma, head and neck, liver or kidney cancer.

The gene calls are TRBV30 and TRBJ1-3; D is unclear. This CDR3 has 14 amino acids. Germline CDR1 reads GTSNPN; CDR2 reads SVGIG (reference sequence). Trimming shortened V by 7 bases and J by 0 bases, and 13 bases separated the two germline ends. This CDR3 reads CAYSRTGSGNTIYF. The CDR3 DNA follows: TGTGCCTACAGCAGGACGGGCTCTGGAAACACCATATATTTT.

This clone was observed a handful of times. The chain carries TRBV29-1 and TRBJ2-7, with TRBD2 identical over 10 bases. The CDR3 has 15 residues. Germline assignment: CDR1 SQVTM and CDR2 ANQGSEA. Unmatched junction bases numbered 13, after V lost 5 bases and J lost 6 bases. The CDR3: CSVQIAGGPVSEQYF. In DNA, the CDR3 is TGCAGCGTTCAAATAGCGGGAGGACCGGTATCCGAGCAGTACTTC.

The V and J genes are TRBV5-1 and TRBJ2-3; TRBD2 agrees at 8 bases. CDR3 length: 15 amino acids. CDR1 is SGHRS, CDR2 YFSETQ, per germline. The J segment lost 4 bases and the V segment lost 3 bases, leaving 7 bases of the junction unmatched. The CDR3 DNA reads TGCGCCAGCAGCTCCGCCAGCGGGAGCCCAGATACGCAGTATTTT. Its translation is CASSSASGSPDTQYF.

Comments on this clone: Other DNA sequences in the sample encode the same CDR3. The J gene is TRBJ2-5, the V gene TRBV18; TRBD1 might be the D (5 bases). V lost 6 bases and J lost 1, with 12 bases in between. CDR1 and CDR2 (germline): KGHSH, LQKENI. The CDR3 loop spans 14 amino acids. The CDR3 loop reads CASSHTGFQETQYF. The DNA for the CDR3 is TGTGCCAGCTCGCACACAGGATTCCAAGAGACCCAGTACTTC.

This clone was seen a handful of times. J is TRBJ1-2 and V is TRBV7-9; 7 nucleotides match TRBD1. In germline, CDR1 is SEHNR, CDR2 FQNEAQ (reference sequence). Unmatched junction bases numbered 11, after V lost 5 bases and J lost 8 bases. CDR3 length: 14 amino acids. Here the CDR3 DNA reads TGTGCCAGCAGCCCCAGGGGGTATCGTCGAGGCTACACCTTC. It yields the protein CASSPRGYRRGYTF.

The genes are TRBV28 and TRBJ2-7, with D uncertain. In germline, CDR1 is MDHEN, CDR2 SYDVKM. This CDR3 comprises 11 residues. Between the trimmed V and J ends, which lost 2 bases and 6 bases, there was a span of 5 bases. DNA of the CDR3: TGTGCCAGCAGTTTAACGGCCGAGCAGTACTTC. Encoded protein: CASSLTAEQYF.

This clone was observed a handful of times. The CDR3 sequence is CASSEGTSGILSYEQYF. The DNA for the CDR3 is TGTGCCAGCAGTGAAGGGACTAGCGGGATTCTCTCCTACGAGCAGTACTTC. The chain uses TRBV6-1 and TRBJ2-7; 12 nucleotides agree with TRBD2. V was pared by 1 base and J by 0 bases, with 4 bases of the junction left unmatched. Germline assignment: CDR1 MNHNS and CDR2 SASEGT. The length of the CDR3 is 17 residues.

This chain connects TRBV19 to TRBJ1-1; no reliable D call. The V gene's germline CDR1 is LNHDA and CDR2 SQIVND (reference sequence). V lost 3 bases to trimming and J lost 5 bases, with 13 bases between them. This CDR3 is built from 14 residues. The CDR3 region has the DNA TGTGCCAGTAGTATTGTCAGCGTGCGAACTGAAGCTTTCTTT. Translating gives CASSIVSVRTEAFF.

The chain joins TRBV5-1 to TRBJ2-1; TRBD1 matches at 7 bases. V gave up 3 bases and J gave up 0 bases; unmatched junction bases: 0. Germline lookup yields CDR1 SGHRS and CDR2 YFSETQ. The CDR3 is 14 residues long. The CDR3 coding sequence is TGCGCCAGCAGCTCAGGGGGCTCCTACAATGAGCAGTTCTTC. Amino acids: CASSSGGSYNEQFF.

This chain joins TRBV23-1 and TRBJ2-1; TRBD2 is a possible D gene (6 bases). TRBV23-1 is known as an ORF, though its function is uncertain. There are 16 residues in the CDR3. V was trimmed by 3 bases and J by 0 bases, leaving 12 bases between them. Written as DNA, the CDR3 is TGCGCCAGCAGTCAGCGACGGGAGAGCTCCTACAATGAGCAGTTCTTC. Its translation is CASSQRRESSYNEQFF.

The V call is TRBV28, the J call TRBJ1-3; no firm D call. The CDR3 is 12 residues long. Germline V gene data show CDR1 as MDHEN and CDR2 as SYDVKM. Trimming took 9 bases from V and 0 from J, leaving 6 bases between them. CDR3 sequence: CASSNSGNTIYF. Written as DNA, the CDR3 is TGTGCCAGTAGCAACTCTGGAAACACCATATATTTT.

The rearrangement links TRBV5-1 to TRBJ1-5, with 8 bases that match TRBD1. The J segment lost 2 bases and the V segment lost 5 bases, leaving 3 bases of the junction unmatched. Germline CDR1 is SGHRS and CDR2 is YFSETQ. The CDR3 is made up of 14 amino acids. Here the CDR3 DNA reads TGCGCCAGCAGTCCAGGGGGCGGCAATCAGCCCCAGCATTTT. Translation: CASSPGGGNQPQHF.

This chain joins TRBV5-1 and TRBJ2-1; the D is unclear. From germline, CDR1 is SGHRS and CDR2 YFSETQ. V gave up 2 bases and J gave up 10 bases, with 10 bases separating them. The CDR3 has 12 residues. The CDR3 nucleotides read TGCGCCAGCAGCTTAGACCCTGGGGAGCAGTTCTTC. Translating it yields CASSLDPGEQFF.

The V gene is TRBV7-2, the J gene TRBJ1-1, with 7 bases matching TRBD1. CDR3 length: 14 residues. V was clipped by 5 bases and J by 1 base; unmatched bases: 4. From germline, CDR1 is SGHTA and CDR2 FQGNSA. The CDR3 sequence is CASSPGTANTEAFF. DNA of the CDR3: TGTGCCAGCAGCCCCGGGACAGCGAACACTGAAGCTTTCTTT.

This clone is a singleton in its sample. This rearrangement joins TRBV18 to TRBJ2-1; D may correspond to TRBD1 or TRBD2 (6 bases each). V was shortened by 0 bases and J by 7 bases, with 19 bases between the two germline ends. This CDR3 is 17 amino acids long. Germline V gene sequence: CDR1 KGHSH, CDR2 LQKENI. This CDR3 reads CASSPPDRIAVRNEQFF. In nucleotides, the CDR3 is TGTGCCAGCTCACCACCGGACAGAATAGCGGTTCGGAATGAGCAGTTCTTC.

This clone was picked up one time. The chain is built from TRBV5-4 and TRBJ2-4; 8 bases are shared with TRBD1. There are 16 residues in the CDR3. Germline V gene sequence: CDR1 SGHNT, CDR2 YYREEE (reference sequence). V shed 4 bases, J shed 3 bases, and the junction held 9 bases outside the gene matches. The CDR3 DNA reads TGTGCCAGCAGCCGACGCTCGACAGGGGTCAAAAACATTCAGTACTTC. Protein product: CASSRRSTGVKNIQYF. The variable domain in full, with the rest retrieved from reference TRBV5-4 and TRBJ2-4, is ETGVTQSPTHLIKTRGQQVTLRCSSQSGHNTVSWYQQALGQGPQFIFQYYREEENGRGNFPPRFSGLQFPNYSSELNVNALELDDSALYLCASSRRSTGVKNIQYFGAGTRLSVL.

V and J are TRBV11-2 and TRBJ2-1; 7 bases are shared with TRBD2. CDR1 and CDR2 (germline): SGHAT, FQNNGV. V trimming: 5 bases; J trimming: 8 bases; junction bases outside the gene matches: 12. CDR3 length: 15 amino acids. CDR3 in DNA: TGTGCCAGCAGCCCCCGGGGCGGGAGTAACGATGAGCAGTTCTTC. As protein: CASSPRGGSNDEQFF.

The rearrangement links TRBV4-1 to TRBJ1-5, with a tentative D call TRBD1 (6 bases). The CDR3 extends over 15 amino acids. Per the germline V gene, CDR1 is MGHRA and CDR2 is YSYEKL. Trimming left V 3 bases short and J 1 base short, with 10 bases between. CDR3 amino acids: CASSQGAISNQPQHF. CDR3 DNA: TGCGCCAGCAGCCAGGGGGCGATAAGCAATCAGCCCCAGCATTTT.

The V gene is TRBV6-1, the J gene TRBJ2-6; D call uncertain. The V gene's germline CDR1 is MNHNS and CDR2 SASEGT. The CDR3 consists of 15 residues. V lost 6 bases, J lost 2 bases, and 11 bases lay in between. CDR3 in DNA: TGTGCCAGCAGGAAGGGTGCCCCTGGGGCCAACGTCCTGACTTTC. As protein: CASRKGAPGANVLTF.

The chain couples TRBV5-1 to TRBJ2-7; TRBD2 matches at 10 bases. This CDR3 comprises 16 residues. V gave up 0 bases and J gave up 0 bases; unmatched junction bases: 3. Germline CDR1 and CDR2: SGHRS and YFSETQ. CDR3 nucleotide sequence: TGCGCCAGCAGCTTGGATTCTAGCGGGAGCTCCTACGAGCAGTACTTC. As protein: CASSLDSSGSSYEQYF.

This chain links TRBV18 with TRBJ2-1; D ambiguous. There are 13 residues in the CDR3. Trimming removed 3 bases at V and 6 bases at J, with 9 bases between. From germline, CDR1 is KGHSH and CDR2 LQKENI. DNA of the CDR3: TGTGCCAGCTCACCGGCGGTTGCCAATGAGCAGTTCTTC. Translating gives CASSPAVANEQFF.

The genes are TRBV7-6 and TRBJ1-2, with D hard to call. The CDR3 length is 14 residues. V lost 1 base to trimming and J lost 8 bases, with 14 bases between them. Germline V gives CDR1 SGHVS, CDR2 FNYEAQ. CDR3 sequence (DNA): TGTGCCAGCAGCTTAGGGGCCAACGGTGGCGGCTACACCTTC. Its protein is CASSLGANGGGYTF. Based on the CDR3 plus reference TRBV7-6 and TRBJ1-2, the full variable domain is GAGVSQSPRYKVTKRGQDVALRCDPISGHVSLYWYRQALGQGPEFLTYFNYEAQQDKSGLPNDRFSAERPEGSISTLTIQRTEQRDSAMYRCASSLGANGGGYTFGSGTRLTVV.

The CDR3 region is CASSEGRASGSTDTQYF. The CDR3 DNA follows: TGTGCCAGCAGCGAAGGCCGGGCTAGCGGAAGCACAGATACGCAGTATTTT. The rearrangement links TRBV11-2 to TRBJ2-3, with 7 bases lining up with TRBD2. Germline lookup yields CDR1 SGHAT and CDR2 FQNNGV. The junction had 11 bases not matched to a gene; V was cut back by 5 bases and J by 0 bases. The CDR3 totals 17 residues.

The chain carries TRBV7-9 and TRBJ2-1, with 9 bases matching TRBD2. In germline, CDR1 is SEHNR, CDR2 FQNEAQ (reference sequence). Trimming cost V 5 bases and J 8 bases; bases outside gene matches: 16. This CDR3 spans 17 amino acids. The CDR3 DNA reads TGTGCCAGCAGCCCCTCACGGAGTAGCGGGAGTATGGATGAGCAGTTCTTC. It encodes CASSPSRSSGSMDEQFF.

This rearrangement joins TRBV7-9 to TRBJ2-3, with D tentatively TRBD1 (6 bases). Germline V lookup: CDR1 SEHNR, CDR2 FQNEAQ (reference sequence). The CDR3 contains 17 residues. V lost 0 bases to trimming and J lost 2 bases, with 15 bases between them. The CDR3 loop is CASSLAYLGGDTDTQYF. CDR3 coding DNA: TGTGCCAGCAGCTTAGCCTACCTAGGGGGAGACACAGATACGCAGTATTTT.

The rearrangement uses TRBV18 and TRBJ2-3, with D possibly TRBD2 on 5 matching bases. Germline CDR1 KGHSH, CDR2 LQKENI. This CDR3 comprises 13 residues. V lost 2 bases and J lost 6, with 9 bases in between. Written as DNA, the CDR3 is TGTGCCAGCTCACCAAGTCTAGCTGATACGCAGTATTTT. It yields the protein CASSPSLADTQYF.